A selection of T cell receptor beta chains follows, all from one sample in a study of human T cells and chemical hapten exposure. One entry per CDR3 protein results from TCRdb running MiXCR on the RACE reads. The repertoire includes under 130,000 distinct CDR3 sequences, 30% to 35% of them detected once, and around 2.5% sits in the top ten. The sample consisted of whole blood, taken in connection with sensitization to the hapten diphenylcyclopropenone (DPC). The receptor source for this set is a middle-aged man with alopecia areata. Some clones in this sample may be carry-over from other donors' samples. CDR3s include the opening cysteine and the closing phenylalanine or tryptophan. A D gene is named only where the DNA matches it firmly. Size is stated for part of the rows, as once, few or many counts, or as a class when the clone is expanded.

V gene: TRBV7-9; J gene: TRBJ1-6; clone size: NA; D gene: NA; CDR3 protein: CASSHGTTDHSPLHF; CDR3 DNA: TGTGCCAGCAGCCACGGGACGACTGACCATTCACCCCTCCACTTT
V gene: TRBV6-1; J gene: TRBJ2-1; clone size: few; D gene: NA; CDR3 protein: CASSRQIRNEQFF; CDR3 DNA: TGTGCCAGCAGTAGACAGATTAGGAATGAGCAGTTCTTC
V gene: TRBV19; J gene: TRBJ2-7; clone size: few; D gene: TRBD2; CDR3 protein: CASSPGLAGAEQYF; CDR3 DNA: TGTGCCAGTAGTCCTGGACTAGCGGGAGCCGAGCAGTACTTC
V gene: TRBV6-2/TRBV6-3; J gene: TRBJ1-1; clone size: few; D gene: NA; CDR3 protein: CASSSTTSFDSEAFF; CDR3 DNA: TGTGCCAGCAGTTCTACGACCAGTTTTGACTCTGAAGCTTTCTTT
V gene: TRBV20-1; J gene: TRBJ1-5; clone size: NA; D gene: NA; CDR3 protein: CSARSGTYQPQHF; CDR3 DNA: TGCAGTGCTAGATCAGGAACCTATCAGCCCCAGCATTTT
V gene: TRBV25-1; J gene: TRBJ2-7; clone size: few; D gene: TRBD2; CDR3 protein: CASSEKGLADIYEQYF; CDR3 DNA: TGTGCCAGCAGTGAAAAGGGGCTAGCGGATATCTACGAGCAGTACTTC
V gene: TRBV18; J gene: TRBJ1-6; clone size: few; D gene: TRBD1; CDR3 protein: CASSPELTGESPLHF; CDR3 DNA: TGTGCCAGCTCACCAGAACTCACAGGGGAGTCACCCCTCCACTTT
V gene: TRBV6-7; J gene: TRBJ2-4; clone size: NA; D gene: NA; CDR3 protein: CASNRTVKLAKNIQYF; CDR3 DNA: TGTGCCAGCAACCGGACAGTCAAACTAGCCAAAAACATTCAGTACTTC
V gene: TRBV27; J gene: TRBJ2-3; clone size: NA; D gene: TRBD2; CDR3 protein: CASSSQGAGEDTQYF; CDR3 DNA: TGTGCCAGCAGTTCCCAGGGAGCGGGAGAAGATACGCAGTATTTT
V gene: TRBV6-5; J gene: TRBJ2-1; clone size: NA; D gene: TRBD1; CDR3 protein: CASNLRRTGPNEQFF; CDR3 DNA: TGTGCCAGCAACCTTAGAAGGACAGGCCCTAATGAGCAGTTCTTC
V gene: TRBV29-1; J gene: TRBJ2-3; clone size: NA; D gene: TRBD2; CDR3 protein: CSVNGLAGGTDTQYF; CDR3 DNA: TGCAGCGTAAACGGACTAGCGGGAGGGACAGATACGCAGTATTTT
V gene: TRBV6-6; J gene: TRBJ1-4; clone size: NA; D gene: NA; CDR3 protein: CASSLTREKLFF; CDR3 DNA: TGTGCCAGCAGTCTGACCCGAGAAAAACTGTTTTTT
V gene: TRBV30; J gene: TRBJ2-1; clone size: NA; D gene: NA; CDR3 protein: CAWIMTAEGRYNEQFF; CDR3 DNA: TGTGCCTGGATCATGACGGCGGAGGGGAGATACAATGAGCAGTTCTTC
V gene: TRBV24-1; J gene: TRBJ2-2; clone size: few; D gene: NA; CDR3 protein: CATSVLPSGELFF; CDR3 DNA: TGTGCCACCAGTGTTCTCCCCAGCGGGGAGCTGTTTTTT
V gene: TRBV29-1; J gene: TRBJ2-2; clone size: few; D gene: NA; CDR3 protein: CSVSFTGELFF; CDR3 DNA: TGCAGCGTTTCTTTCACCGGGGAGCTGTTTTTT
V gene: TRBV12-3/TRBV12-4; J gene: TRBJ1-1; clone size: few; D gene: TRBD1; CDR3 protein: CASSSTGTGSGEAFF; CDR3 DNA: TGTGCCAGCAGTTCTACGGGGACAGGGTCTGGTGAAGCTTTCTTT
V gene: TRBV6-6; J gene: TRBJ2-3; clone size: NA; D gene: TRBD2; CDR3 protein: CASSYGTSGTSTDTQYF; CDR3 DNA: TGTGCCAGCAGTTATGGGACTAGCGGTACTAGCACAGATACGCAGTATTTT
V gene: TRBV15; J gene: TRBJ1-1; clone size: NA; D gene: TRBD1; CDR3 protein: CATSRAGGMNTEAFF; CDR3 DNA: TGTGCCACTAGCAGGGCAGGGGGGATGAACACTGAAGCTTTCTTT
V gene: TRBV30; J gene: TRBJ2-7; clone size: NA; D gene: NA; CDR3 protein: CAWSSGYEQYF; CDR3 DNA: TGTGCCTGGAGTTCAGGGTACGAGCAGTACTTC
V gene: TRBV7-2; J gene: TRBJ2-1; clone size: many; D gene: TRBD2; CDR3 protein: CASSLSGSSYNEQFF; CDR3 DNA: TGTGCCAGCAGCTTAAGCGGGAGCTCCTACAATGAGCAGTTCTTC
V gene: TRBV21-1; J gene: TRBJ2-2; clone size: few; D gene: NA; CDR3 protein: CASNRDSHTGELFF; CDR3 DNA: TGTGCCAGCAACAGGGACAGTCACACCGGGGAGCTGTTTTTT
V gene: TRBV12-3/TRBV12-4; J gene: TRBJ1-2; clone size: few; D gene: TRBD1; CDR3 protein: CASSSDRDYGYTF; CDR3 DNA: TGTGCCAGCAGCTCGGACAGGGACTATGGCTACACCTTC
V gene: TRBV10-3; J gene: TRBJ2-1; clone size: NA; D gene: TRBD2; CDR3 protein: CASAGGTSGLGEQFF; CDR3 DNA: TGTGCCAGTGCGGGAGGGACTAGCGGTTTAGGAGAGCAGTTCTTC
V gene: TRBV4-3; J gene: TRBJ2-1; clone size: NA; D gene: NA; CDR3 protein: CASSQGGPSQLGNEQFF; CDR3 DNA: TGCGCCAGCAGCCAAGGGGGCCCCTCCCAGCTTGGGAATGAGCAGTTCTTC
V gene: TRBV19; J gene: TRBJ2-7; clone size: NA; D gene: NA; CDR3 protein: CASSMNGFSYEQYF; CDR3 DNA: TGTGCCAGTAGTATGAACGGCTTCTCCTACGAGCAGTACTTC
V gene: TRBV10-3; J gene: TRBJ2-1; clone size: few; D gene: TRBD2; CDR3 protein: CAISEGGLAGTSSYNEQFF; CDR3 DNA: TGTGCCATCAGTGAAGGGGGACTAGCGGGCACAAGCTCCTACAATGAGCAGTTCTTC
V gene: TRBV10-3; J gene: TRBJ2-7; clone size: few; D gene: NA; CDR3 protein: CAIRAREGTYEQYF; CDR3 DNA: TGTGCCATCAGAGCCAGAGAGGGTACCTACGAGCAGTACTTC
V gene: TRBV20-1; J gene: TRBJ2-4; clone size: NA; D gene: NA; CDR3 protein: CSARDDRQVNIQYF; CDR3 DNA: TGCAGTGCTAGGGATGACCGGCAGGTGAACATTCAGTACTTC
V gene: TRBV29-1; J gene: TRBJ2-3; clone size: NA; D gene: NA; CDR3 protein: CSARFPASTDTQYF; CDR3 DNA: TGCAGCGCCCGCTTCCCAGCAAGCACAGATACGCAGTATTTT
V gene: TRBV4-3; J gene: TRBJ2-3; clone size: NA; D gene: TRBD2; CDR3 protein: CASSQDRLANEDTQYF; CDR3 DNA: TGCGCCAGCAGCCAAGATCGACTAGCGAACGAGGATACGCAGTATTTT
V gene: TRBV12-3/TRBV12-4; J gene: TRBJ2-6; clone size: few; D gene: NA; CDR3 protein: CASSPVGANVLTF; CDR3 DNA: TGTGCCAGCAGCCCGGTGGGGGCCAACGTCCTGACTTTC
V gene: TRBV2; J gene: TRBJ2-3; clone size: NA; D gene: TRBD1; CDR3 protein: CASRAQGVSAATQYF; CDR3 DNA: TGTGCCAGCAGGGCACAGGGGGTTTCCGCAGCTACGCAGTATTTT
V gene: TRBV18; J gene: TRBJ2-7; clone size: NA; D gene: TRBD2; CDR3 protein: CASSPGGQGPYYEQYF; CDR3 DNA: TGTGCCAGCTCACCGGGAGGGCAGGGCCCATACTACGAGCAGTACTTC
V gene: TRBV12-3/TRBV12-4; J gene: TRBJ1-1; clone size: few; D gene: TRBD1; CDR3 protein: CASSMTGRTEAFF; CDR3 DNA: TGTGCCAGCAGTATGACAGGGCGCACTGAAGCTTTCTTT
V gene: TRBV9; J gene: TRBJ2-3; clone size: NA; D gene: NA; CDR3 protein: CASSVRQTDTQYF; CDR3 DNA: TGTGCCAGCAGCGTCCGCCAAACAGATACGCAGTATTTT
V gene: TRBV6-2/TRBV6-3; J gene: TRBJ2-3; clone size: NA; D gene: TRBD2; CDR3 protein: CASSYTNLAGGPRDTQYF; CDR3 DNA: TGTGCCAGCAGTTACACGAATCTAGCGGGAGGGCCACGGGATACGCAGTATTTT
V gene: TRBV6-4; J gene: TRBJ2-7; clone size: NA; D gene: TRBD1; CDR3 protein: CASSVPRDRVIYEQYF; CDR3 DNA: TGTGCCAGCAGTGTTCCCCGGGACAGGGTCATCTACGAGCAGTACTTC
V gene: TRBV6-5; J gene: TRBJ2-5; clone size: few; D gene: TRBD2; CDR3 protein: CASSYSAGLDETQYF; CDR3 DNA: TGTGCCAGCAGTTACTCTGCGGGACTAGACGAGACCCAGTACTTC
V gene: TRBV6-2/TRBV6-3; J gene: TRBJ2-3; clone size: few; D gene: TRBD2; CDR3 protein: CASSSVTSGSTDTQYF; CDR3 DNA: TGTGCCAGCAGTTCTGTGACTAGCGGGAGCACAGATACGCAGTATTTT
V gene: TRBV12-3/TRBV12-4; J gene: TRBJ1-5; clone size: NA; D gene: TRBD1; CDR3 protein: CASSFVRRGYQPQHF; CDR3 DNA: TGTGCCAGCAGTTTCGTTCGCAGGGGGTATCAGCCCCAGCATTTT
V gene: TRBV3-1; J gene: TRBJ2-4; clone size: NA; D gene: NA; CDR3 protein: CASSQDRFGSGKNIQYF; CDR3 DNA: TGTGCCAGCAGCCAAGATAGGTTCGGTAGCGGAAAAAACATTCAGTACTTC
V gene: TRBV20-1; J gene: TRBJ2-3; clone size: NA; D gene: NA; CDR3 protein: CSASPDYDTQYF; CDR3 DNA: TGCAGTGCTAGCCCGGACTACGATACGCAGTATTTT
V gene: TRBV12-3/TRBV12-4; J gene: TRBJ2-5; clone size: few; D gene: NA; CDR3 protein: CASSFGSFQETQYF; CDR3 DNA: TGTGCCAGCAGTTTCGGCTCATTCCAAGAGACCCAGTACTTC
V gene: TRBV28; J gene: TRBJ2-7; clone size: NA; D gene: NA; CDR3 protein: CASSPGPLYEQYF; CDR3 DNA: TGTGCCAGCAGTCCCGGACCCCTCTACGAGCAGTACTTC
V gene: TRBV5-1; J gene: TRBJ1-5; clone size: NA; D gene: NA; CDR3 protein: CASSLFGVAGQPQHF; CDR3 DNA: TGCGCCAGCAGCTTGTTCGGGGTCGCAGGGCAGCCCCAGCATTTT
V gene: TRBV28; J gene: TRBJ2-3; clone size: NA; D gene: TRBD2; CDR3 protein: CASMTGGPSDTQYF; CDR3 DNA: TGTGCCAGCATGACGGGAGGGCCATCAGATACGCAGTATTTT
V gene: TRBV7-2; J gene: TRBJ2-3; clone size: NA; D gene: NA; CDR3 protein: CASSGPGLATSDTQYF; CDR3 DNA: TGTGCCAGCAGCGGACCTGGGCTAGCGACGTCAGATACGCAGTATTTT
V gene: TRBV12-3/TRBV12-4; J gene: TRBJ2-3; clone size: few; D gene: NA; CDR3 protein: CASRSPVSADTQYF; CDR3 DNA: TGTGCCAGCAGGTCCCCGGTTTCGGCAGATACGCAGTATTTT